This T cell receptor beta chain was sequenced during a study of T cell repertoires in cytomegalovirus infection. Study-level points and caveats: In two of eight donors, the top clonotype was HLA-C-restricted CMV-specific.

TCRdb ran MiXCR on the reads and lists one entry per CDR3 protein. Of about 220,000 distinct CDR3 sequences in the sample, 35% to 40% were seen once. The CDR3 has 16 residues if both end residues are counted. This clonotype has a single count. The target antigen is unknown. The DNA is omitted, as the CDR3 cannot be located on it reliably, and the CDR3 follows TCRdb's listing. The sequences come from CD8+ T cells from cultured PBMCs, collected from culture after CMV antigen stimulation. The clonotype was recovered from a human donor in good health (CMV status not recorded). Some clones in this sample may be carry-over from other donors' samples. The J gene is TRBJ2-2, the V gene TRBV12-3 or TRBV12-4; the table's TRBD1 call for D was not verified on the DNA. CDR3 residues: CASSSSTGGDTGELFF.